These T cell receptor beta chains were read from a single sample in a study of PD-1 blockade in mismatch repair-deficient tumors. TCRdb's copy holds only in-frame clones and misses some; the assay was immunoSEQ multiplex PCR. The table lists 25,000 to 30,000 clones, approximately 84% of them singletons, with 2.9% in the top ten. The sample consisted of PBMCs, taken before pembrolizumab treatment. The receptors stem from an adult with mismatch repair-deficient cancer. Each CDR3 is given with its conserved first and last residue. D genes are given only for firm matches. Only part of the rows carry a size: once, few, many, or a class if the clone is expanded.

j_call | v_call | clone_size | d_call | cdr3_aa | cdr3_nt
TRBJ2-5 | TRBV27 | - | TRBD2 | CASSLFGGSGETQYF | TGTGCCAGCAGTTTATTTGGCGGGAGCGGAGAGACCCAGTACTTC
TRBJ2-1 | TRBV5-1 | - | TRBD2 | CASSTGLAGGRVEQFF | TGCGCCAGCAGCACGGGACTAGCGGGAGGAAGGGTTGAGCAGTTCTTC
TRBJ2-1 | TRBV9 | once | TRBD2 | CASSVPMRELGNEQFF | TGTGCCAGCAGCGTACCCATGCGGGAGCTAGGAAATGAGCAGTTCTTC
TRBJ1-2 | TRBV9 | - | - | CASSVARGGYGYTF | TGTGCCAGCAGCGTAGCCCGGGGGGGCTATGGCTACACCTTC
TRBJ1-5 | TRBV5-1 | - | TRBD1 | CASSLDYRGSNQPQHF | TGCGCCAGCAGCCTCGATTACAGGGGTTCAAATCAGCCCCAGCATTTT
TRBJ1-2 | TRBV5-5 | - | TRBD1 | CASSFTVGGQVDYGYTF | TGTGCCAGCAGCTTCACAGTAGGGGGACAGGTGGATTATGGCTACACCTTC
TRBJ2-5 | TRBV30 | - | TRBD2 | CAWSVTGGPETQYF | TGTGCCTGGAGTGTAACGGGAGGGCCTGAGACCCAGTACTTC
TRBJ2-4 | TRBV5-1 | - | - | CASSAGAKNIQYF | TGCGCCAGCAGCGCAGGGGCCAAAAACATTCAGTACTTC
TRBJ1-5 | TRBV5-5 | - | - | CASSSGGGNQPQHF | TGTGCCAGCAGCTCAGGCGGGGGCAATCAGCCCCAGCATTTT
TRBJ1-4 | TRBV5-1 | - | TRBD1 | CASSLGTGEVEKLFF | TGCGCCAGCAGCTTGGGGACAGGGGAGGTTGAAAAACTGTTTTTT
TRBJ2-1 | TRBV30 | - | TRBD2 | CAWRKREGPYNEQFF | TGTGCCTGGAGGAAGCGGGAGGGCCCCTACAATGAGCAGTTCTTC
TRBJ1-1 | TRBV7-8 | - | - | CASSLVGGSVTEAFF | TGTGCCAGCAGCTTAGTAGGAGGGTCGGTCACTGAAGCTTTCTTT
TRBJ2-1 | TRBV18 | - | TRBD2 | CASSPGLAAYNEQFF | TGTGCCAGCTCACCAGGACTAGCGGCCTACAATGAGCAGTTCTTC
TRBJ2-7 | TRBV5-1 | - | TRBD2 | CASSPGGGSSYEQYF | TGCGCCAGCAGCCCCGGGGGGGGAAGCTCCTACGAGCAGTACTTC
TRBJ2-7 | TRBV10-3 | - | TRBD1 | CAISSTGTGAFYEQYF | TGTGCCATCAGTTCTACCGGGACAGGGGCGTTCTACGAGCAGTACTTC
TRBJ2-7 | TRBV28 | - | TRBD1 | CASSLYTRDRAYEQYF | TGTGCCAGCAGTTTGTACACGCGGGACAGGGCCTACGAGCAGTACTTC
TRBJ1-5 | TRBV2 | - | TRBD1 | CASSLDRAQQPQHF | TGTGCCAGCAGTCTTGACAGGGCCCAACAGCCCCAGCATTTT
TRBJ2-2 | TRBV19 | - | - | CASANREWNTGELFF | TGTGCCAGTGCAAACCGGGAGTGGAACACCGGGGAGCTGTTTTTT
TRBJ1-5 | TRBV30 | - | - | CAWSGGQDQPQHF | TGTGCCTGGAGCGGTGGGCAAGATCAGCCCCAGCATTTT
TRBJ1-1 | TRBV28 | once | - | CASSLPGVPNTEAFF | TGTGCCAGCAGTTTACCCGGGGTTCCGAACACTGAAGCTTTCTTT
TRBJ2-3 | TRBV10-3 | once | TRBD2 | CAIRAGAADTQYF | TGTGCCATCAGAGCGGGAGCAGCAGATACGCAGTATTTT
TRBJ1-4 | TRBV19 | - | - | CASCRTASNEKLFF | TGTGCCAGTTGCAGGACAGCTTCTAATGAAAAACTGTTTTTT
TRBJ2-1 | TRBV14 | - | - | CASSQDRATVQFF | TGTGCCAGCAGCCAAGATAGGGCGACAGTGCAGTTCTTC
TRBJ1-1 | TRBV25-1 | - | TRBD1 | CASSGTGGVGRSFF | TGTGCCAGCAGTGGGACAGGGGGCGTCGGAAGGTCTTTCTTT
TRBJ2-5 | TRBV4-1 | - | TRBD2 | CASSLGRVETQYF | TGCGCCAGCAGCCTCGGGAGGGTGGAGACCCAGTACTTC
TRBJ2-1 | TRBV5-1 | - | - | CASSLWGASYRNEQFF | TGCGCCAGCAGCCTGTGGGGAGCCTCGTATCGGAATGAGCAGTTCTTC
TRBJ1-1 | TRBV19 | - | TRBD1 | CASRDRGNMNTEAFF | TGTGCCAGTAGGGACAGGGGAAACATGAACACTGAAGCTTTCTTT
TRBJ1-1 | TRBV18 | - | TRBD1 | CASSGQASNTEAFF | TGTGCCAGCTCGGGACAGGCATCGAACACTGAAGCTTTCTTT
TRBJ2-5 | TRBV29-1 | - | - | CSVVGRQETQYF | TGCAGCGTTGTTGGGAGGCAAGAGACCCAGTACTTC
TRBJ1-2 | TRBV7-9 | - | TRBD1 | CASSLLGQGAEGYTF | TGTGCCAGCAGCTTGTTGGGACAGGGGGCGGAGGGCTACACCTTC
TRBJ2-3 | TRBV29-1 | - | TRBD2 | CSVGTSGTDTQYF | TGCAGCGTGGGGACTAGCGGCACAGATACGCAGTATTTT
TRBJ2-1 | TRBV28 | - | TRBD2 | CASSLAGGYNEQFF | TGTGCCAGCAGTCTAGCGGGAGGCTACAATGAGCAGTTCTTC
TRBJ1-2 | TRBV21-1 | once | - | CASSDPRQDDNYGYTF | TGTGCCAGCAGCGACCCCCGCCAGGATGATAACTATGGCTACACCTTC
TRBJ2-7 | TRBV5-1 | few | - | CASSLDSGTRGEQYF | TGCGCCAGCAGCTTGGATTCCGGGACTCGCGGCGAGCAGTACTTC
TRBJ2-5 | TRBV6-5 | - | TRBD1 | CASSYRGDRVGETQYF | TGTGCCAGCAGTTACAGGGGGGACAGGGTAGGAGAGACCCAGTACTTC
TRBJ2-3 | TRBV19 | - | TRBD2 | CASSVHPEREGDTQYF | TGTGCCAGTAGTGTCCATCCGGAGCGGGAAGGAGATACGCAGTATTTT
TRBJ2-7 | TRBV2 | - | - | CASEGTGSYEQYF | TGTGCCAGTGAAGGAACAGGATCCTACGAGCAGTACTTC
TRBJ1-1 | TRBV7-9 | - | - | CASSLEAGAEAFF | TGTGCCAGCAGCTTAGAAGCAGGGGCGGAAGCTTTCTTT
TRBJ1-6 | TRBV5-1 | - | - | CASSGLRGTSPLHF | TGCGCCAGCAGCGGACTTAGGGGGACTTCACCCCTCCACTTT
TRBJ1-5 | TRBV30 | - | TRBD1 | CAWSLQWDSRNQPQHF | TGTGCCTGGAGTCTCCAATGGGACAGTCGCAATCAGCCCCAGCATTTT
TRBJ2-1 | TRBV5-1 | - | TRBD2 | CASSLLAGGGNEQFF | TGCGCCAGCAGCTTGTTAGCGGGAGGGGGCAATGAGCAGTTCTTC
TRBJ2-1 | TRBV21-1 | - | - | CASSKGGGGLAGGLSYNEQFF | TGTGCCAGCAGCAAAGGCGGAGGGGGACTAGCGGGAGGGTTGTCCTACAATGAGCAGTTCTTC
TRBJ1-1 | TRBV19 | - | TRBD1 | CASRDRGLTEAFF | TGTGCCAGTAGAGACAGGGGGCTCACTGAAGCTTTCTTT
TRBJ2-1 | TRBV7-8 | - | TRBD2 | CASSSAGGTVSYNEQFF | TGTGCCAGCTCTAGTGCGGGAGGGACCGTCTCCTACAATGAGCAGTTCTTC
TRBJ2-1 | TRBV6-5 | - | TRBD2 | CAIGGVSYNEQFF | TGTGCCATTGGGGGGGTTTCCTACAATGAGCAGTTCTTC
TRBJ2-2 | TRBV11-2 | - | - | CASSLWGLNTGELFF | TGTGCCAGCAGCTTATGGGGACTCAACACCGGGGAGCTGTTTTTT
TRBJ2-3 | TRBV6-5 | - | TRBD1 | CASSDRDREVDTQYF | TGTGCCAGCAGCGATAGGGACAGAGAAGTAGATACGCAGTATTTT
TRBJ1-6 | TRBV28 | - | TRBD1 | CASRGQGGRFSPLHF | TGTGCCAGCAGGGGACAGGGTGGGAGATTTTCACCCCTCCACTTT
TRBJ1-1 | TRBV7-2 | - | TRBD1 | CASSLLQGDTEAFF | TGTGCCAGCAGCTTACTGCAGGGGGACACTGAAGCTTTCTTT
TRBJ1-2 | TRBV30 | - | TRBD1 | CAWSSRDRDFSGYTF | TGTGCCTGGAGTTCCCGGGACAGGGATTTCTCTGGCTACACCTTC
TRBJ2-1 | TRBV18 | - | TRBD2 | CASSVRTSGSINEQFF | TGTGCCAGCTCAGTACGGACTAGCGGGAGTATCAATGAGCAGTTCTTC
TRBJ2-5 | TRBV6-1 | - | TRBD1 | CASSEAGTGGETQYF | TGTGCCAGCAGTGAAGCAGGGACAGGGGGGGAGACCCAGTACTTC
TRBJ2-7 | TRBV18 | few | - | CASSPSPYYEQYF | TGTGCCAGCTCACCATCACCCTACTACGAGCAGTACTTC
TRBJ2-3 | TRBV7-3 | - | - | CASSLRQGTDTQYF | TGTGCCAGCAGCTTAAGACAGGGCACAGATACGCAGTATTTT
TRBJ2-7 | TRBV19 | - | TRBD1 | CASSPGTGGTYEQYF | TGTGCCAGTAGTCCCGGGACAGGGGGGACCTACGAGCAGTACTTC
TRBJ1-5 | TRBV27 | - | - | CASSLEGKMPQHF | TGTGCCAGCAGTTTAGAGGGCAAAATGCCCCAGCATTTT